Presented here are 3 T cell receptor beta chains from one specimen sequenced in a study of beta chain features in type 1 diabetes listed by TCRdb under 2018. What the research found in general, with its limitations: Type 1 diabetes patients showed a moderate but significant shortening of TCRB CDR3 length in all four CD4+ subsets.

The library came from the immunoSEQ multiplex PCR assay. The entire amount of isolated RNA was reverse transcribed using the High Capacity cDNA Reverse Transcription Kit, so the sequenced TCRB transcripts were expressed ones. TCRdb took over this immuneACCESS table, retaining in-frame rearrangements with V and J assigned. Such tables are incomplete; in checked studies, under half of the missing clones stem from an unresolved V gene, and the remainder is unexplained. This sample holds hundreds of thousands of clones; over 11% were observed only once. The top ten constitute 0.035% to 0.045% of the sample. These TCRs are of unknown antigen specificity. The source material was naive CD4+ T cells from blood. What this sample's cell subset or site label stands for: true naive CD4+ T cells. Receptor source: a man aged 18 to 30 with type 1 diabetes.

The genes are TRBV29-1 and TRBJ2-6; D assignment may be TRBD1 or TRBD2 (5 bases each). The CDR3 is 15 residues long. V lost 7 bases and J lost 0, with 13 bases in between. Germline CDR1 is SQVTM and CDR2 is ANQGSEA. For the CDR3, the DNA is TGCAGCGCCGGAGGCCAGGGCTCTGGGGCCAACGTCCTGACTTTC. Residues: CSAGGQGSGANVLTF.

This rearrangement joins TRBV7-9 to TRBJ2-1, with D perhaps TRBD1 or TRBD2 (7 bases each). Germline V gives CDR1 SEHNR, CDR2 FQNEAQ (reference sequence). V lost 5 bases, J lost 6 bases, and 23 bases lay in between. The CDR3 runs 17 residues. The CDR3 loop reads CASSAETGRVRGNEQFF. CDR3 sequence (DNA): TGTGCCAGCAGCGCAGAGACAGGGAGGGTCCGCGGCAATGAGCAGTTCTTC.

In its sample, this clone was seen once. The chain recombines TRBV7-2 with TRBJ2-2; 9 nucleotides agree with TRBD2. Germline V gene data show CDR1 as SGHTA and CDR2 as FQGNSA. The CDR3 length is 18 residues. The V segment lost 5 bases and the J segment 2 bases; nucleotides outside the gene matches: 12. The CDR3 DNA follows: TGTGCCAGCAGCCCAAACCCCGCTCTAGCGGGAAACACCGGGGAGCTGTTTTTT. Its translation: CASSPNPALAGNTGELFF.